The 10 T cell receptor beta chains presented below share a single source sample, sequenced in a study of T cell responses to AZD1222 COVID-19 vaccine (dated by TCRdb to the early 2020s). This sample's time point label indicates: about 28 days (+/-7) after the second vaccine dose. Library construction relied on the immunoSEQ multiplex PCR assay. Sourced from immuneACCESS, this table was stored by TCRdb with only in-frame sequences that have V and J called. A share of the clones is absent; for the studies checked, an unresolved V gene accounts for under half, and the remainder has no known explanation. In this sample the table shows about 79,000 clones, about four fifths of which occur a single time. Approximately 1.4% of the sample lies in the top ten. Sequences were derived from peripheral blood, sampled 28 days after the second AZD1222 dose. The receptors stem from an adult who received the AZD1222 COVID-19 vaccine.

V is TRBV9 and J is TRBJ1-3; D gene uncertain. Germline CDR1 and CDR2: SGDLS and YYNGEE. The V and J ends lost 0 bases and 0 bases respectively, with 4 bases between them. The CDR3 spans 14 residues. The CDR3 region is CASSVDPSGNTIYF. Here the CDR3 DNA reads TGTGCCAGCAGCGTAGATCCCTCTGGAAACACCATATATTTT. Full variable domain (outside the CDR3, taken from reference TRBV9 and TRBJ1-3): DSGVTQTPKHLITATGQRVTLRCSPRSGDLSVYWYQQSLDQGLQFLIQYYNGEERAKGNILERFSAQQFPDLHSELNLSSLELGDSALYFCASSVDPSGNTIYFGEGSWLTVV.

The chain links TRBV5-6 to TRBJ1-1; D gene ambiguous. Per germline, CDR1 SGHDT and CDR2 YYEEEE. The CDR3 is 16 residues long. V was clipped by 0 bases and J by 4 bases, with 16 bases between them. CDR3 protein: CASSLGRPWVATEAFF. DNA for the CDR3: TGTGCCAGCAGCTTGGGGCGACCCTGGGTTGCCACTGAAGCTTTCTTT.

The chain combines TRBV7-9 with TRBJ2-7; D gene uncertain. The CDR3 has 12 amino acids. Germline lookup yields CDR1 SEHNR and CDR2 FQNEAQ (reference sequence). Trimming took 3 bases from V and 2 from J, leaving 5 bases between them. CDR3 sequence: CASSFDTYEQYF. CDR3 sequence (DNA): TGTGCCAGCAGCTTTGACACCTACGAGCAGTACTTC.

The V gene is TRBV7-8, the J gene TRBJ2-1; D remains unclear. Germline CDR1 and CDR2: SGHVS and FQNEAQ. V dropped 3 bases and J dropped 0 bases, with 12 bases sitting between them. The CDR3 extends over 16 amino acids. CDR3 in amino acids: CASSFYRFGSYNEQFF. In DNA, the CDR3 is TGTGCCAGCAGCTTTTACCGGTTTGGCTCCTACAATGAGCAGTTCTTC. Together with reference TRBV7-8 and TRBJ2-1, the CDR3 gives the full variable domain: GAGVSQSPRYKVAKRGQDVALRCDPISGHVSLFWYQQALGQGPEFLTYFQNEAQLDKSGLPSDRFFAERPEGSVSTLKIQRTQQEDSAVYLCASSFYRFGSYNEQFFGPGTRLTVL.

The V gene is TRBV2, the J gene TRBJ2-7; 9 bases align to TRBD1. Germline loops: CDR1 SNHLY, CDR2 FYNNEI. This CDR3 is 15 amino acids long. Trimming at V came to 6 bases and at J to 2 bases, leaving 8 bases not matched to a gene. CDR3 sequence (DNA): TGTGCCAGCAGAGGCGAGAGACAGGGGGCCTACGAGCAGTACTTC. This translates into CASRGERQGAYEQYF.

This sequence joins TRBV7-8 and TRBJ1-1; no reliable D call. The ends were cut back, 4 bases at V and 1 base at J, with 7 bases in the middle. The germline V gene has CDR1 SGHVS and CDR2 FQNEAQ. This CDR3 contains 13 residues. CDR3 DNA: TGTGCCAGCAGCTCAACCTGGAACACTGAAGCTTTCTTT. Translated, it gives CASSSTWNTEAFF.

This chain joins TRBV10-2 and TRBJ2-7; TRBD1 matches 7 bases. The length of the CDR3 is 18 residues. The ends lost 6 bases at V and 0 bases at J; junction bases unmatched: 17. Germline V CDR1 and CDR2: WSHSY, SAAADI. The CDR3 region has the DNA TGCGCCAGCAGGGCCCCCTTCTCCACAGGGGCGGACTCCTACGAGCAGTACTTC. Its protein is CASRAPFSTGADSYEQYF.

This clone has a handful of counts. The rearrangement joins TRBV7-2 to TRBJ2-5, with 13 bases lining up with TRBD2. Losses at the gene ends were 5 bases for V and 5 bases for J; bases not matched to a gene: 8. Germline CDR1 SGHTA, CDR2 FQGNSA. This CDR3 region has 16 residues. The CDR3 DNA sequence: TGTGCCAGCAGCCCCACTAGCGGGAGGGCCGGGGAGACCCAGTACTTC. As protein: CASSPTSGRAGETQYF.

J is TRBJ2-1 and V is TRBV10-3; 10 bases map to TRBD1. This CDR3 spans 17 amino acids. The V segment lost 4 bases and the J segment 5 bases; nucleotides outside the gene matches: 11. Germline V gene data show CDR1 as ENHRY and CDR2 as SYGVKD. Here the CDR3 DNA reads TGTGCCATCAGTGCTTCTATTGGGGACAGGGGAGACAATGAGCAGTTCTTC. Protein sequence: CAISASIGDRGDNEQFF.

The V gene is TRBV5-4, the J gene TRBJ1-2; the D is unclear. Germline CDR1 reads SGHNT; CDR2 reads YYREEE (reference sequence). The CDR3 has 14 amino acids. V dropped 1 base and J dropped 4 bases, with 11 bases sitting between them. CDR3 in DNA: TGTGCCAGCAGCTTGTCCCAGACCCGCTATGGCTACACCTTC. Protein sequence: CASSLSQTRYGYTF.